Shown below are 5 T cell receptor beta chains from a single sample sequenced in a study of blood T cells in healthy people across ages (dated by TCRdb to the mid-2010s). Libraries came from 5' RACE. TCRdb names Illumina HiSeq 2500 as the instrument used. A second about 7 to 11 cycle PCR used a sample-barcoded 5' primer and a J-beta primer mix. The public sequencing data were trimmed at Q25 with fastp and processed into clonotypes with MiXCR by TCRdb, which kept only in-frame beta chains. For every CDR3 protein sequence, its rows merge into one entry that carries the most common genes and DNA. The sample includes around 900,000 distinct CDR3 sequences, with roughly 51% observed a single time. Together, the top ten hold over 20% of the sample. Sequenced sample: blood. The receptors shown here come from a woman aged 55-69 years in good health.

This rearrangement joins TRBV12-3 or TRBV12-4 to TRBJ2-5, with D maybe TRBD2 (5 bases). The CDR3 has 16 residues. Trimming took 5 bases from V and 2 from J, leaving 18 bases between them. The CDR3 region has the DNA TGTGCCAGCAGTCCCCGCCGGGTAGCGCCACAAGAGACCCAGTACTTC. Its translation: CASSPRRVAPQETQYF.

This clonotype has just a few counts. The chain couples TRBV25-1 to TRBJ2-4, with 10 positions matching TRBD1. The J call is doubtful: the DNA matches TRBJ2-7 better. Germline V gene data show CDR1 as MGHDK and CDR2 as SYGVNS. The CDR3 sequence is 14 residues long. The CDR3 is CASSEGDRGGEQYF. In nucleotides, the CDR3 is TGTGCCAGCAGTGAAGGGGACAGGGGTGGCGAGCAGTACTTC.

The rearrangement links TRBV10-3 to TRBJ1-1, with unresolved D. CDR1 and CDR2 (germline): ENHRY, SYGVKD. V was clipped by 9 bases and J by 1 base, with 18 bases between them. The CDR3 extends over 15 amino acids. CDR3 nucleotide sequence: TGTGCCATAAGGGCCGGCTTAGTGGGGAACACTGAAGCTTTCTTT. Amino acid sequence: CAIRAGLVGNTEAFF.

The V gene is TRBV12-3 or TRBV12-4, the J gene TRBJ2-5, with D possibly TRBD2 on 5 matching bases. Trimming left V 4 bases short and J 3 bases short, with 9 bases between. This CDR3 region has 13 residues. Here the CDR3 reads CASSSPAEETQYF. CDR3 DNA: TGTGCCAGCAGTTCCCCAGCGGAAGAGACCCAGTACTTC.

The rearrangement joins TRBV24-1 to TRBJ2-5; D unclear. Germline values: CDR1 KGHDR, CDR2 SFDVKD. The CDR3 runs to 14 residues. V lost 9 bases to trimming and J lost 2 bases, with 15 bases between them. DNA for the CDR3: TGTGCCACCGCCTCGACAAGCAGTCAAGAGACCCAGTACTTC. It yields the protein CATASTSSQETQYF.